These 30 T cell receptor beta chains were sequenced from one sample in a study of T cell repertoires in cytomegalovirus infection. The antigens for these receptors are not known. TCRdb re-called the reads through MiXCR, storing one row per CDR3 protein. The sample yields approximately 910,000 distinct CDR3 sequences, around 30% seen once. The sequences come from cultured CD8+ T cells from PBMCs, collected from culture after CMV antigen stimulation. The receptors shown here come from a human donor in good health (CMV status not recorded). Some clones in this sample may be carry-over from other donors' samples.

This clonotype turned up a few times. The V call is TRBV4-1, the J call TRBJ2-1; no firm D call. This CDR3 comprises 12 residues. V gave up 1 base and J gave up 8 bases, with 6 bases separating them. Germline lookup yields CDR1 MGHRA and CDR2 YSYEKL. In nucleotides, the CDR3 is TGCGCCAGCAGCCAAGGATTCGATGAGCAGTTCTTC. Its translation is CASSQGFDEQFF.

The sample holds many counts of this clonotype. This sequence joins TRBV20-1 and TRBJ2-2, with D unclear. Looked up from germline, CDR1 is DFQATT and CDR2 is SNEGSKA (reference sequence). The CDR3 is 13 residues long. V was clipped by 5 bases and J by 2 bases, with 9 bases between them. The CDR3 region has the DNA TGCAGTGCTGTGGACGGCAACACCGGGGAGCTGTTTTTT. Its protein product is CSAVDGNTGELFF.

This clonotype was observed a few times. The J gene is TRBJ2-2, the V gene TRBV7-6, with D uncertain. Trimming took 11 bases from V and 3 from J, leaving 16 bases between them. Per the germline V gene, CDR1 is SGHVS and CDR2 is FNYEAQ. This CDR3 spans 14 amino acids. The CDR3 loop is CASQEEHHTGELFF. The DNA of the CDR3 is TGTGCCTCTCAAGAAGAACATCACACCGGGGAGCTGTTTTTT. Combining the CDR3 with reference TRBV7-6 and TRBJ2-2 gives the whole variable domain GAGVSQSPRYKVTKRGQDVALRCDPISGHVSLYWYRQALGQGPEFLTYFNYEAQQDKSGLPNDRFSAERPEGSISTLTIQRTEQRDSAMYRCASQEEHHTGELFFGEGSRLTVL.

This clonotype was recorded only once. A much more abundant neighbour one base away suggests this may be a read error. The V gene is TRBV7-2, the J gene TRBJ2-1; D gene ambiguous. CDR1 is SGHTA and CDR2 is FQGNSA in the germline V gene. The CDR3 loop spans 15 amino acids. CDR3 DNA: TGTGCCAGCAGCTACGGACCGAACCTATACAATGGGCAGTTCTTC. Its protein product is CASSYGPNLYNGQFF.

This clonotype was seen many times. The chain uses TRBV4-3 and TRBJ1-2, with D uncertain. The CDR3 is 12 residues long. With 0 bases removed from V and 4 bases from J, the gap between germline ends came to 3 bases. The germline gives CDR1 LGHNA, CDR2 YSLEER. The CDR3 region is CASSQDSYGYTF. As DNA, the CDR3 is TGCGCCAGCAGCCAAGATTCCTATGGCTACACCTTC.

The V call is TRBV11-2, the J call TRBJ1-3; no firm D call. The germline V gene encodes CDR1 SGHAT and CDR2 FQNNGV. CDR3 size: 15 residues. Between the trimmed V and J ends, which lost 5 bases and 1 base, there was a span of 12 bases. This CDR3 is CASSPSTRSGNTIYF. For the CDR3, the DNA is TGTGCCAGCAGCCCCTCCACGAGGTCTGGAAACACCATATATTTT.

This clonotype was counted only a few times. V is TRBV27 and J is TRBJ1-5; D unclear. Germline values: CDR1 MNHEY, CDR2 SMNVEV (reference sequence). The V end was cut by 1 base, the J end by 6 bases, with 10 bases between. The CDR3 spans 14 residues. CDR3 region: CASSLYGGSQPQHF. The CDR3 DNA reads as TGTGCCAGCAGTTTATACGGCGGGAGTCAGCCCCAGCATTTT.

This chain links TRBV12-3 or TRBV12-4 with TRBJ1-2, with 10 bases identical to TRBD1. This CDR3 is 15 amino acids long. V lost 5 bases and J lost 4; bases outside the gene matches: 7. The CDR3 protein is CASSLGTGEVYGYTF. CDR3 bases: TGTGCCAGCAGTCTCGGGACAGGGGAAGTCTATGGCTACACCTTC.

The genes are TRBV19 and TRBJ2-3; 9 positions match TRBD1. This CDR3 comprises 14 residues. The V and J ends lost 4 bases and 6 bases, in that order; junction bases with no gene match: 5. CDR1 and CDR2 from the germline V gene are LNHDA and SQIVND (reference sequence). CDR3 region: CASSTQGASDTQYF. DNA of the CDR3: TGTGCCAGTAGTACACAGGGGGCCTCGGATACGCAGTATTTT.

Many counts were recorded for this clonotype. V and J are TRBV7-9 and TRBJ2-1, with D possibly matching TRBD1 (6 bases). Germline CDR1 SEHNR, CDR2 FQNEAQ (reference sequence). The germline V and J ends were trimmed by 4 bases and 8 bases, with 15 bases remaining between them. There are 14 residues in the CDR3. CDR3: CASSYPDRPHEQFF. The CDR3 DNA follows: TGTGCCAGCAGCTACCCTGACAGGCCCCATGAGCAGTTCTTC.

This clonotype was counted only a few times. J is TRBJ2-7 and V is TRBV19; D not resolved. Germline lookup yields CDR1 LNHDA and CDR2 SQIVND (reference sequence). This CDR3 has 15 residues. Between the trimmed V and J ends, which lost 3 bases and 2 bases, there was a span of 14 bases. This CDR3 is CASSIGSGRAYEQYF. CDR3 DNA sequence: TGTGCCAGTAGTATTGGATCAGGACGAGCCTACGAGCAGTACTTC.

The chain is built from TRBV27 and TRBJ2-7, with TRBD2 matching 13 bases. J lost 6 bases, V lost 8 bases, and 16 bases had no gene match. Per the germline V gene, CDR1 is MNHEY and CDR2 is SMNVEV (reference sequence). CDR3 size: 17 residues. CDR3 nucleotides: TGTGCCAGCTCTCCCTACGCACCTGGACTAGCGGGGGTCGAGCAGTACGTC. Translation: CASSPYAPGLAGVEQYV.

The rearrangement links TRBV19 to TRBJ2-1; D perhaps matches TRBD2 (5 bases). There are 15 residues in the CDR3. V lost 5 bases and J lost 0, with 11 bases in between. The germline V gene encodes CDR1 LNHDA and CDR2 SQIVND (reference sequence). The CDR3: CASSPLSGSYNEQFF. DNA for the CDR3: TGTGCCAGTAGTCCTCTGAGCGGCTCCTACAATGAGCAGTTCTTC.

The rearrangement links TRBV6-6 to TRBJ1-2, with D unclear. Per germline, CDR1 MNHNY and CDR2 SVGAGI (reference sequence). V was pared by 0 bases and J by 7 bases, with 9 bases between. CDR3 size: 13 residues. In DNA, the CDR3 is TGTGCCAGCAGTTACTCGTCTTGGGGTGGCTACACCTTC. Amino acids: CASSYSSWGGYTF.

The genes are TRBV10-3 and TRBJ1-5; D call uncertain. Germline values: CDR1 ENHRY, CDR2 SYGVKD. The V end was cut by 0 bases, the J end by 1 base, with 4 bases between. This CDR3 has 14 amino acids. The CDR3 nucleotides read TGTGCCATCAGTGAGTCGACCAGCAATCAGCCCCAGCATTTT. This sequence encodes CAISESTSNQPQHF.

This clonotype was recorded a few times. This chain links TRBV28 with TRBJ2-5; D is unclear. The CDR3 has 14 residues. Germline V lookup: CDR1 MDHEN, CDR2 SYDVKM. V was shortened by 3 bases and J by 6 bases, with 14 bases between the two germline ends. The CDR3 spells CASSFSRSPKTQYF. CDR3 nucleotides: TGTGCCAGCAGTTTTTCGCGCAGCCCAAAGACCCAGTACTTC.

This clonotype has more than one count but fewer than ten. The chain couples TRBV2 to TRBJ2-7; the match to TRBD2 covers 9 bases. The trim removed 3 bases at V and 3 bases at J, leaving 12 bases unmatched. This CDR3 is 17 amino acids long. Germline CDR1 SNHLY, CDR2 FYNNEI. The CDR3 spells CASSEAVAGALIYEQYF. In nucleotides, the CDR3 is TGTGCCAGCAGTGAGGCGGTAGCGGGGGCCTTGATCTACGAGCAGTACTTC.

The chain recombines TRBV7-6 with TRBJ1-2, with D possibly being TRBD1 (5 bases). CDR3 length: 15 amino acids. Trimming removed 0 bases at V and 7 bases at J, with 15 bases between. Looked up from germline, CDR1 is SGHVS and CDR2 is FNYEAQ. In DNA, the CDR3 is TGTGCCAGCAGCTTAGCATATCAGGGAGGGGCTGGCTACACCTTC. Translation gives CASSLAYQGGAGYTF.

In its sample, this clonotype was seen a few times. V gene TRBV12-3 or TRBV12-4 combines with J gene TRBJ1-5; perhaps TRBD1 as D (6 bases). V dropped 5 bases and J dropped 1 base, with 15 bases sitting between them. The CDR3 loop spans 16 amino acids. This chain's CDR3 is CASSTTGIISNQPQHF. The CDR3 nucleotides read TGTGCCAGCAGTACCACAGGGATAATCAGCAATCAGCCCCAGCATTTT.

As concerns this clonotype: At one of its ends the junction is not consistent with the germline gene, which may arise from a read error. The chain links TRBV6-6 to TRBJ1-3; a possible D gene is TRBD1 (5 bases). The length of the CDR3 is 16 residues. Germline-derived CDR1 and CDR2 are MNHNY and SVGAGI (reference sequence). The CDR3 nucleotides read TGTGCCAACAGTTCATTACAGGTTCCCTCTGGAAACACCGTATATTTT. It codes for CANSSLQVPSGNTVYF.

This clonotype was counted only a few times. The rearrangement joins TRBV10-3 to TRBJ1-2; possibly TRBD1 for D (6 bases). Germline values: CDR1 ENHRY, CDR2 SYGVKD. V gave up 0 bases and J gave up 5 bases, with 13 bases separating them. The CDR3 length is 15 residues. DNA of the CDR3: TGTGCCATCAGTGAGTCTTACAGGGTAGATTATGGCTACACCTTC. Protein: CAISESYRVDYGYTF.

V and J are TRBV28 and TRBJ2-2, with 11 bases matching TRBD1. The V gene's germline CDR1 is MDHEN and CDR2 SYDVKM. V lost 3 bases and J lost 4; bases outside the gene matches: 10. The CDR3 extends over 18 amino acids. CDR3 in DNA: TGTGCCAGCAGTTTGCCGGGAGGGGGACAGGGGGTCACCGGGGAGCTGTTTTTT. Amino acid sequence: CASSLPGGGQGVTGELFF. The full variable domain, rest sourced from reference TRBV28 and TRBJ2-2, is DVKVTQSSRYLVKRTGEKVFLECVQDMDHENMFWYRQDPGLGLRLIYFSYDVKMKEKGDIPEGYSVSREKKERFSLILESASTNQTSMYLCASSLPGGGQGVTGELFFGEGSRLTVL.

On this clonotype itself: This sequence may be a read error, since a much larger clone differs from it by one base. The chain couples TRBV7-6 to TRBJ2-3; D gene unclear. The germline V and J ends were trimmed by 4 bases and 6 bases, with 8 bases remaining between them. CDR1 is SGHVS, CDR2 FNYEAQ, per germline. The CDR3 is 12 residues long. Here the CDR3 reads CASSWRRDTQYF. Here the CDR3 DNA reads TGTGCCAGCAGCTGGAGACGGGATACGCAGTATTTT.

The table lists this clonotype with a few counts. This chain connects TRBV12-3 or TRBV12-4 to TRBJ2-7; 7 bases agree with TRBD2. The CDR3 has 13 residues. After removal of 3 bases from V and 4 bases from J, the junction contained 3 bases not matched to a gene. CDR3 sequence: CASSFTGGYEQYV. The DNA of the CDR3 is TGTGCCAGCAGTTTTACGGGAGGTTACGAGCAGTACGTC.

This clonotype was counted ten times or more. This chain connects TRBV7-8 to TRBJ1-2; TRBD1 is a possible D gene (5 bases). There are 15 residues in the CDR3. Looked up from germline, CDR1 is SGHVS and CDR2 is FQNEAQ. Trimming cost V 5 bases and J 0 bases, with 13 bases left between them. The DNA of the CDR3 is TGTGCCAGCAGCCCTGGCGACAGTTCTAACTATGGCTACACCTTC. Its translation is CASSPGDSSNYGYTF.

A remark on this clonotype: One junction end disagrees with the germline gene, perhaps due to a read error. The chain joins TRBV4-2 to TRBJ2-3; maybe TRBD1 (5 bases). CDR1 and CDR2 (germline): LGHNA, YNFKEQ. The CDR3 sequence is 13 residues long. CDR3 sequence reads: CASSPSKTATQYF. In nucleotides, the CDR3 is TGTGCCAGCAGCCCCAGCAAGACAGCTACGCAGTATTTT.

This chain uses TRBV11-2 with TRBJ2-4; D is perhaps TRBD2 (5 bases). The CDR3 contains 15 residues. Germline loops: CDR1 SGHAT, CDR2 FQNNGV. V was shortened by 5 bases and J by 3 bases, with 14 bases between the two germline ends. The CDR3 protein is CASSDGREIKNIQYF. The CDR3 DNA follows: TGTGCCAGCAGCGACGGTCGGGAAATCAAAAACATTCAGTACTTC.

The chain links TRBV6-5 to TRBJ2-7; TRBD2 matches at 12 bases. Per germline, CDR1 MNHEY and CDR2 SVGAGI. The CDR3 has 15 amino acids. V was clipped by 6 bases and J by 5 bases; unmatched bases: 8. The CDR3 DNA reads TGTGCCAGCAGCCCTAGCGGGGGGGCCCTTGACGAGCAGTACGTC. Translating gives CASSPSGGALDEQYV.

This clonotype was detected ten times or more. The rearrangement joins TRBV7-8 to TRBJ2-6; D not certain. Germline CDR1 SGHVS, CDR2 FQNEAQ. CDR3 size: 15 residues. V was cut by 3 bases and J by 0 bases, with 6 bases left in between. CDR3 DNA: TGTGCCAGCAGCTTCGTAAGCTCTGGGGCCAACGTCCTGACTTTC. Translated, it gives CASSFVSSGANVLTF.

The rearrangement links TRBV15 to TRBJ1-2; 7 positions match TRBD1. The CDR3 spans 16 residues. CDR1 is LNHNV and CDR2 is YYDKDF in the germline V gene (reference sequence). Trimming removed 4 bases from V and 0 bases from J; junction bases left unmatched: 8. CDR3 amino acids: CATSTWDSLTNYGYTF. The CDR3 nucleotides read TGTGCCACCAGCACCTGGGACAGCCTGACTAACTATGGCTACACCTTC.